These T cell receptor beta chains were read from a single sample in a study of PD-L1 blockade in urothelial cancer. The data were produced by immunoSEQ multiplex PCR, yet TCRdb's version contains in-frame clones alone and is incomplete. Of tens of thousands of clones listed, just over 35% were seen once; the top ten hold 8.9%. The sequences come from tumor tissue, collected before atezolizumab (anti-PD-L1) treatment. The receptor source for this set is a man in his fifties or sixties with urothelial cancer. Both conserved end residues are part of each CDR3. D genes are given only for firm matches. Clone size is given for some rows only: seen once, a few or many times, or a class if the clone is expanded.

J	size	V	D	DNA	CDR3
TRBJ2-1	few	TRBV7-1	.	TGTGCCAGCAGCTTAGGGTACGGGGTCAATGAGCAGTTCTTC	CASSLGYGVNEQFF
TRBJ1-5	few	TRBV11-3	.	TGTGCCAGCAGCTTCTACCCCCGGGACGGACTTTATAGCAATCAGCCCCAGCATTTT	CASSFYPRDGLYSNQPQHF
TRBJ2-3	.	TRBV18	TRBD2	TGTGCCAGCTCACCGGGACTAGCGGGAGAGGCAGATACGCAGTATTTT	CASSPGLAGEADTQYF
TRBJ1-1	few	TRBV30	.	TGTGCCTGGGCTGGGGGGGTACATACCGAAGCTTTCTTT	CAWAGGVHTEAFF
TRBJ1-4	many	TRBV11-3	TRBD1	TGTGCCAGCAGCTTAGTGGGACAGGGCCGCGAAAAACTGTTTTTT	CASSLVGQGREKLFF
TRBJ1-5	few	TRBV9	TRBD1	TGTGCCAGCAGCGCCCGGGGACAGGGGGGAGAGGCCCAGCATTTT	CASSARGQGGEAQHF
TRBJ1-1	.	TRBV14	.	TGTGCCAGCAGCCGGTTACAGGGTCTGGGCACTGAAGCTTTCTTT	CASSRLQGLGTEAFF
TRBJ2-3	many	TRBV6-8	.	TGTGCCAGCAGCGCAATCCTCCGGGACCCCGATACGCAGTATTTT	CASSAILRDPDTQYF
TRBJ2-3	.	TRBV28	TRBD2	TGTGCCAGCAGTTGGGGGGGAAGTGGCCTCACAGATACGCAGTATTTT	CASSWGGSGLTDTQYF
TRBJ1-1	.	TRBV6-8	.	TGTGCCAGCAGTCCATACCCTTCGACAGGTTCCACTGAAGCTTTCTTT	CASSPYPSTGSTEAFF
TRBJ2-3	.	TRBV6-8	TRBD1	TGTGCCATCAGTGGCCCAACCCGGACAGGGGACCTCACAGATACGCAGTATTTT	CAISGPTRTGDLTDTQYF
TRBJ2-3	.	TRBV9	TRBD2	TGTGCCAGCAGCAAGACTAGCGGGGGATACACAGATACGCAGTATTTT	CASSKTSGGYTDTQYF
TRBJ1-4	once	TRBV10-2	.	TGCGCCAGCAGCACCGGGACAAGTAATGAAAAACTGTTTTTT	CASSTGTSNEKLFF
TRBJ1-6	.	TRBV6-8	.	TGTGCCAGCAGTTACTCCCTGATACAGTATAATTCACCCCTCCACTTT	CASSYSLIQYNSPLHF
TRBJ2-5	.	TRBV1	.	TGCGCCAGCAGCCAAGATTTGTTTAGGGACGAGGTCCGAGGGACCCAGTACTTC	CASSQDLFRDEVRGTQYF
TRBJ2-1	few	TRBV18	TRBD2	TGTGCCAGCTCACCACCCCTAGCGGGAGAGAGTGAGCAGTTCTTC	CASSPPLAGESEQFF
TRBJ2-5	.	TRBV19	.	TGTGCCAGTAGTACAGGGAAGGAGACCCAGTACTTC	CASSTGKETQYF
TRBJ2-5	.	TRBV9	.	TGTGCCAGCAGCCCTTCGGGGTACCAAGAGACCCAGTACTTC	CASSPSGYQETQYF
TRBJ1-6	.	TRBV30	.	TGTGCCTGGAGTGTAATGGGGACGGCAAATTCACCCCTCCACTTT	CAWSVMGTANSPLHF
TRBJ2-1	few	TRBV27	.	TGTGCCAGCTCGACTATCCTCTACAATGAGCAGTTCTTC	CASSTILYNEQFF
TRBJ1-5	.	TRBV30	.	TGTGCCTGGAGTTCGGCCCCTGGGGGAGGCCAGCCCCAGCATTTT	CAWSSAPGGGQPQHF
TRBJ2-7	.	TRBV6-8	TRBD1	TGTGCCAGCAGACCCCCAGGGACAGGGTCATACGAGCAGTACTTC	CASRPPGTGSYEQYF
TRBJ2-3	few	TRBV4-1	TRBD2	TGCGCCAGCAGCCAAGAGGGGCGGGGGGCTAGCACAGATACGCAGTATTTT	CASSQEGRGASTDTQYF
TRBJ2-7	.	TRBV5-1	.	TGCGCCAGCAGCTTGGGATTAGGGACCCTCCCTGACGAGCAGTACTTC	CASSLGLGTLPDEQYF
TRBJ2-7	few	TRBV10-2	.	TGCGCCAGCAGTAGGGACGGCTCCTACGAGCAGTACTTC	CASSRDGSYEQYF
TRBJ2-2	few	TRBV29-1	.	TGCAGCGTTAAAAGGGCTGTAGGGGCCACCGGGGAGCTGTTTTTT	CSVKRAVGATGELFF
TRBJ2-2	.	TRBV10-3	.	TGTGCCATCAGTGAGCGTTTGCCCCCGAACACCGGGGAGCTGTTTTTT	CAISERLPPNTGELFF
TRBJ1-5	.	TRBV7-6	.	TGTGCCAGCAGCTTAACCTACGCTGGGGGAGGGCAGCCCCAGCATTTT	CASSLTYAGGGQPQHF
TRBJ1-6	.	TRBV6-8	.	TGTGCCAGCAGTTCGGGGAGAAATAATTCACCCCTCCACTTT	CASSSGRNNSPLHF
TRBJ2-7	.	TRBV28	TRBD1	TGTGCCAGCAGTTTATTTAATCTTGGGACAGAAGACGAGCAGTACTTC	CASSLFNLGTEDEQYF
TRBJ2-1	.	TRBV14	TRBD1	TGTGCCAGCAGCCCCCGGGGACAGGGAAACAATGAGCAGTTCTTC	CASSPRGQGNNEQFF
TRBJ2-1	.	TRBV19	.	TGTGCCAGTAGTCCCCTCGACCACAATGAGCAGTTCTTC	CASSPLDHNEQFF
TRBJ1-1	.	TRBV19	.	TGTGCCACATTTGGGGGTGCTGAAGCTTTCTTT	CATFGGAEAFF
TRBJ1-2	many	TRBV11-3	.	TGTGCCAGCAGCTTGGAGGGATCGGGGATCCAAGGGGGCTACACCTTC	CASSLEGSGIQGGYTF
TRBJ1-1	.	TRBV30	.	TGTGCCTGGAGTGGGGACCTGAACACTGAAGCTTTCTTT	CAWSGDLNTEAFF
TRBJ1-4	few	TRBV15	.	TGTGCCACCAGCAGAGGGACAGACACGCGGGAAAAACTGTTTTTT	CATSRGTDTREKLFF
TRBJ2-3	many	TRBV11-3	TRBD1	TGTGCCAGCAGCATCGCCCCGGGACAGACCCCTGAGCAGTATTTT	CASSIAPGQTPEQYF
TRBJ2-7	.	TRBV5-1	TRBD1	TGCGCCAGCAGCGGCCAATTCGGGACAGGTTACGAGCAGTACTTC	CASSGQFGTGYEQYF
TRBJ1-6	.	TRBV5-1	.	TGCGCCAGCAGCTTGGACAGGGCGGTAGATTCACCCCTCCACTTT	CASSLDRAVDSPLHF
TRBJ2-5	few	TRBV6-8	.	TGTGCCAGCACCCTTGGCGGCAGACAAGAGACCCAGTACTTC	CASTLGGRQETQYF
TRBJ2-7	.	TRBV18	.	TGTGCCACCGGTTCCACGGGCTACGAGCAGTACTTC	CATGSTGYEQYF
TRBJ1-1	.	TRBV18	.	TGTGCCAGCTCACAAACAGGGATGACTGAAGCTTTCTTT	CASSQTGMTEAFF
TRBJ2-7	few	TRBV30	TRBD2	TGTGCCTGGTCCCGGACTAGCGTCCACGAGCAGTACTTC	CAWSRTSVHEQYF
TRBJ2-7	.	TRBV7-6	.	TGTGCCAGCAGCTTAGGCCTCCTAGGGCACGAGCAGTACTTC	CASSLGLLGHEQYF
TRBJ2-6	.	TRBV23-1	.	TGCGCCAGCAGTCAATACCAGAGCTCTGGGGCCAACGTCCTGACTTTC	CASSQYQSSGANVLTF
TRBJ2-1	.	TRBV18	TRBD1	TGTGCCAGCTCACCACCGGGACAGGGGGCGCAAGGTGAGCAGTTCTTC	CASSPPGQGAQGEQFF
TRBJ2-1	.	TRBV5-1	.	TGCGCCAGTTACCGGGACCCGATAGAACCTGAGCAGTTCTTC	CASYRDPIEPEQFF